This T cell receptor beta chain emerged from a study of technical replicates of blood from a few donors. The CDR3 covers 14 residues. Germline V gives CDR1 MNHEY, CDR2 SVGAGI. Germline trimming cut 6 bases from V and 3 bases from J; bases unmatched to any gene: 7. Assay: immunoSEQ multiplex PCR; the TCRdb copy retains only in-frame clones and omits some. The sample consists of around 67,000 clones, about 95% of them appearing once. The rearrangement links TRBV6-5 to TRBJ2-7; the match to TRBD1 covers 8 bases. The specimen sequenced was T cells isolated from PBMCs. The sequence came from a human donor in good health. The CDR3 DNA follows: TGTGCCAGCAGCACTTCAGGGACAGGCTACGAGCAGTACTTC. Amino acids: CASSTSGTGYEQYF.